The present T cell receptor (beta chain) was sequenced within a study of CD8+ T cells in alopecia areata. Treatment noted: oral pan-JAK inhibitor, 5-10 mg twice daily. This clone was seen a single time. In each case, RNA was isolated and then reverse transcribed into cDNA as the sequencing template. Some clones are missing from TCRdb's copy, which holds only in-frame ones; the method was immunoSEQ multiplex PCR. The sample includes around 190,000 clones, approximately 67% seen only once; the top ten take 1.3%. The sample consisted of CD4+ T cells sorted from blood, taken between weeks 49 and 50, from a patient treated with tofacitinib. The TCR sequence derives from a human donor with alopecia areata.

The CDR3 region is CASSLPSGTGREQYF. CDR3 bases: TGTGCCAGCAGCTTGCCTAGCGGTACAGGGCGCGAGCAGTACTTC. The V call is TRBV5-8, the J call TRBJ2-7; D might be TRBD2 (7 bases). Germline values: CDR1 SGHTS, CDR2 YDEGEE. The CDR3 is made up of 15 amino acids. Trimming cost V 1 base and J 6 bases, with 17 bases left between them. The whole variable domain, filled in from reference TRBV5-8 and TRBJ2-7, reads EAGVTQSPTHLIKTRGQQATLRCSPISGHTSVYWYQQALGLGLQFLLWYDEGEERNRGNFPPRFSGRQFPNYSSELNVNALELEDSALYLCASSLPSGTGREQYFGPGTRLTVT.